The 27 T cell receptor beta chains below all came from one sample that was sequenced in a study of cytomegalovirus exposure and HLA in healthy donors. The PCR was carried out with 60 Vbeta primers and 13 Jbeta primers. TCRdb's copy holds only in-frame clones and misses some; the assay was immunoSEQ multiplex PCR. The sample gives some 150,000 clones, 70% to 80% of which show up once; 3.7% is in the top ten. The source material was PBMCs. The receptors shown here come from a young man in good health and CMV-seropositive.

The CDR3 DNA is TGTGCCAGCAGTGGCCTAGCGGGGGGTCTAGAGACCCAGTACTTC. Translated: CASSGLAGGLETQYF. The chain carries TRBV2 and TRBJ2-5; 11 nucleotides agree with TRBD2. This CDR3 has 15 amino acids. Germline CDR1 reads SNHLY; CDR2 reads FYNNEI. The V segment lost 4 bases and the J segment 4 bases; nucleotides outside the gene matches: 5.

This clone was seen a single time. This chain uses TRBV6-1 with TRBJ2-7; tentative D call: TRBD1 (5 bases). The V gene lost 3 bases and the J gene lost 3 bases, with 15 bases spanning the gap. The CDR3 sequence is 15 residues long. Germline V CDR1 and CDR2: MNHNS, SASEGT. The CDR3 protein is CASSDFGRDYYEQYF. The CDR3 DNA reads as TGTGCCAGCAGTGATTTCGGCAGGGATTACTACGAGCAGTACTTC.

The chain recombines TRBV28 with TRBJ2-7; D is undetermined. This CDR3 has 12 residues. Germline values: CDR1 MDHEN, CDR2 SYDVKM. The ends were cut back, 4 bases at V and 0 bases at J, with 4 bases in the middle. The CDR3 bases are TGTGCCAGCAGTTCCAGCTCCTACGAGCAGTACTTC. Translated, it gives CASSSSSYEQYF.

This chain links TRBV29-1 with TRBJ2-2, with TRBD2 as a possible D gene (6 bases). The germline V gene has CDR1 SQVTM and CDR2 ANQGSEA. This CDR3 is built from 13 residues. V was clipped by 7 bases and J by 3 bases, with 12 bases between them. The CDR3 nucleotides read TGCAGCGCCCAGACTAGTTACACCGGGGAGCTGTTTTTT. It encodes CSAQTSYTGELFF.

CDR3 residues: CASSQVVGATYEQYF. In DNA, the CDR3 is TGCGCCAGCAGCCAAGTTGTGGGGGCGACTTACGAGCAGTACTTC. The chain employs TRBV4-1 and TRBJ2-7; D is possibly TRBD1 (6 bases). The length of the CDR3 is 15 residues. Germline V gene sequence: CDR1 MGHRA, CDR2 YSYEKL. V lost 1 base to trimming and J lost 4 bases, with 14 bases between them.

A note on this clone: The junction departs from germline at one end; a sequencing error may be responsible. V gene TRBV2 combines with J gene TRBJ2-7; 7 nucleotides agree with TRBD1. The CDR3 has 11 residues. Germline-derived CDR1 and CDR2 are SNHLY and FYNNEI. The CDR3 region has the DNA TGTGCCAGCAGTGATCGGGTTGAGGGGGCCTTC. Protein: CASSDRVEGAF. Variable domain in full (rest from reference TRBV2 and TRBJ2-7): EPEVTQTPSHQVTQMGQEVILRCVPISNHLYFYWYRQILGQKVEFLVSFYNNEISEKSEIFDDQFSVERPDGSNFTLKIRSTKLEDSAMYFCASSDRVEGAFGPGTRLTVT.

This clone was seen only a few times. In DNA form, the CDR3 reads TGTGCCAGCAGCTCCACAGGGATAGGCGAAAAACTGTTTTTT. It yields the protein CASSSTGIGEKLFF. V gene TRBV11-2 combines with J gene TRBJ1-4; D is perhaps TRBD1 (6 bases). The CDR3 is made up of 14 amino acids. Deletions cut 4 bases from V and 8 bases from J, with 14 bases between. The germline V gene has CDR1 SGHAT and CDR2 FQNNGV.

The chain carries TRBV23-1 and TRBJ2-7, with D perhaps matching TRBD2 (6 bases). TRBV23-1 qualifies as an ORF whose function is uncertain. The V end was cut by 2 bases, the J end by 2 bases, with 16 bases between. This CDR3 is 16 amino acids long. The CDR3 loop is CASSQPIRGGTYEQYF. The DNA of the CDR3 is TGCGCCAGCAGTCAACCAATACGGGGAGGAACCTACGAGCAGTACTTC.

This chain connects TRBV7-9 to TRBJ2-6; D might be TRBD1 (6 bases). The germline V and J ends were trimmed by 2 bases and 2 bases, with 10 bases remaining between them. CDR1 is SEHNR and CDR2 is FQNEAQ in the germline V gene (reference sequence). The CDR3 sequence is 16 residues long. CDR3 loop: CASSLTRGTGANVLTF. The CDR3 DNA reads TGTGCCAGCAGCTTAACCAGGGGCACTGGGGCCAACGTCCTGACTTTC.

This clone was picked up a small number of times. The chain is built from TRBV5-5 and TRBJ2-7; possibly TRBD2 for D (5 bases). The CDR3 is 13 amino acids. The V gene lost 4 bases and the J gene lost 4 bases, with 12 bases spanning the gap. CDR1 is SGHKS and CDR2 is YYEKEE in the germline V gene (reference sequence). CDR3 region: CASSRNEGYEQYF. The CDR3 DNA reads TGTGCCAGCAGCCGCAATGAGGGATACGAGCAGTACTTC.

The chain recombines TRBV6-6 with TRBJ2-7, with 11 bases fitting TRBD1. V shed 10 bases and J 2 bases; nucleotides not matched to a gene: 4. The CDR3 is made up of 13 amino acids. Germline V gene sequence: CDR1 MNHNY, CDR2 SVGAGI (reference sequence). In nucleotides, the CDR3 is TGTGCCATAACGGGACAGGGGGCCTACGAGCAGTACTTC. It translates to CAITGQGAYEQYF.

In this sample, this clone turned up once. The rearrangement links TRBV28 to TRBJ1-5; TRBD1 agrees at 9 bases. J was trimmed by 6 bases and V by 5 bases; bases with no gene match: 5. From germline, CDR1 is MDHEN and CDR2 SYDVKM. The CDR3 extends over 14 amino acids. The CDR3 region is CASSSTGGVQPQHF. Written as DNA, the CDR3 is TGTGCCAGCAGTAGTACAGGGGGCGTTCAGCCCCAGCATTTT.

The chain uses TRBV6-1 and TRBJ2-5; 15 bases line up with TRBD2. This CDR3 has 17 residues. From germline, CDR1 is MNHNS and CDR2 SASEGT. The V gene end was trimmed by 1 base and the J gene end by 4 bases; junction bases not matched to a gene: 4. The CDR3 DNA reads as TGTGCCAGCAGTGAAGGGACTAGCGGGGGGGCATTAGAGACCCAGTACTTC. The encoded protein is CASSEGTSGGALETQYF.

The chain is built from TRBV4-1 and TRBJ2-7; tentative D call: TRBD1 (5 bases). CDR1 and CDR2 (germline): MGHRA, YSYEKL. With 6 bases removed from V and 7 bases from J, the gap between germline ends came to 19 bases. CDR3 size: 14 residues. The CDR3 here is CASSRDKGSGEQYF. CDR3 coding DNA: TGCGCCAGCAGTAGAGATAAGGGGTCAGGGGAGCAGTACTTC.

The V gene is TRBV5-1, the J gene TRBJ2-7; 8 bases are shared with TRBD1. Unmatched junction bases numbered 7, after V lost 0 bases and J lost 5 bases. This CDR3 contains 15 residues. Germline V gene lookup returns CDR1 SGHRS and CDR2 YFSETQ. CDR3 loop: CASSLDGQGVHEQYF. The CDR3 DNA reads as TGCGCCAGCAGCTTGGATGGACAGGGCGTCCACGAGCAGTACTTC. Full variable domain (rest looked up from reference TRBV5-1 and TRBJ2-7): KAGVTQTPRYLIKTRGQQVTLSCSPISGHRSVSWYQQTPGQGLQFLFEYFSETQRNKGNFPGRFSGRQFSNSRSEMNVSTLELGDSALYLCASSLDGQGVHEQYFGPGTRLTVT.

The V gene is TRBV18, the J gene TRBJ1-5; D ambiguous. Germline CDR1 KGHSH, CDR2 LQKENI. V was clipped by 11 bases and J by 0 bases, with 11 bases between them. CDR3 length: 13 amino acids. The CDR3 DNA is TGTGCCGGCAACAGAAATAGCAATCAGCCCCAGCATTTT. Protein sequence: CAGNRNSNQPQHF.

V gene TRBV25-1 combines with J gene TRBJ1-5; possible D gene TRBD1, 6 bases. The CDR3 extends over 17 amino acids. The V and J ends lost 3 bases and 7 bases respectively, with 22 bases between them. CDR1 and CDR2 from the germline V gene are MGHDK and SYGVNS. CDR3 loop: CASSDFFAGAGRQPQHF. The CDR3 DNA reads TGTGCCAGCAGTGATTTTTTTGCGGGGGCTGGGAGGCAGCCCCAGCATTTT.

In regard to this clone: Other DNA sequences from this sample encode an identical CDR3 as well. The chain combines TRBV6-5 with TRBJ1-1, with D perhaps matching TRBD1 (5 bases). This CDR3 is built from 13 residues. Germline V gives CDR1 MNHEY, CDR2 SVGAGI. The germline V and J ends were trimmed by 2 bases and 4 bases, with 8 bases remaining between them. The CDR3 DNA reads as TGTGCCAGCAGTTACGGGGGAGGCACTGAAGCTTTCTTT. It translates to CASSYGGGTEAFF.

The chain employs TRBV5-1 and TRBJ2-1; no definite D call. V was cut by 0 bases and J by 5 bases, with 6 bases left in between. The CDR3 length is 13 residues. Germline-derived CDR1 and CDR2 are SGHRS and YFSETQ. The DNA for the CDR3 is TGCGCCAGCAGCTTGGGCCTAGACAATGAGCAGTTCTTC. Residues: CASSLGLDNEQFF.

The V call is TRBV4-1, the J call TRBJ2-1, with a tentative D call TRBD1 (5 bases). The germline V gene encodes CDR1 MGHRA and CDR2 YSYEKL. The CDR3 loop spans 12 amino acids. Trimming cost V 1 base and J 11 bases, with 9 bases left between them. The CDR3 loop is CASSQVQGKQFF. The DNA of the CDR3 is TGCGCCAGCAGCCAAGTTCAGGGTAAGCAGTTCTTC.

The V and J genes are TRBV19 and TRBJ2-5, with TRBD1 as a possible D gene (6 bases). This CDR3 region has 13 residues. V lost 6 bases, J lost 3 bases, and 11 bases lay in between. Germline lookup yields CDR1 LNHDA and CDR2 SQIVND (reference sequence). The CDR3 reads CASRRDTKETQYF. Here the CDR3 DNA reads TGTGCCAGTAGACGGGACACCAAAGAGACCCAGTACTTC.

The CDR3 protein is CASRRGGTGVYEQYF. DNA for the CDR3: TGTGCCAGCAGGAGGGGGGGGACAGGGGTTTACGAGCAGTACTTC. The rearrangement uses TRBV6-1 and TRBJ2-7; the match to TRBD1 covers 10 bases. Looked up from germline, CDR1 is MNHNS and CDR2 is SASEGT. The CDR3 contains 15 residues. Trimming took 6 bases from V and 4 from J; bases not matched to a gene: 9.

This clone was picked up one time. This chain joins TRBV6-6 and TRBJ2-7; D uncertain. V dropped 5 bases and J dropped 6 bases, with 14 bases sitting between them. CDR3 length: 13 residues. Germline V lookup: CDR1 MNHNY, CDR2 SVGAGI (reference sequence). CDR3: CASSVPVAAEQYF. The CDR3 DNA follows: TGTGCCAGCAGTGTGCCAGTGGCCGCCGAGCAGTACTTC.

The chain joins TRBV7-8 to TRBJ1-2; D remains ambiguous. V lost 4 bases, J lost 4 bases, and 7 bases lay in between. CDR1 and CDR2 from the germline V gene are SGHVS and FQNEAQ. The CDR3 length is 12 residues. This CDR3 reads CASSSEGYGYTF. Written as DNA, the CDR3 is TGTGCCAGCAGCTCGGAGGGCTATGGCTACACCTTC.

This rearrangement joins TRBV10-2 to TRBJ2-7, with 10 bases that match TRBD1. After removal of 6 bases from V and 2 bases from J, the junction contained 7 bases not matched to a gene. Germline V CDR1 and CDR2: WSHSY, SAAADI. This CDR3 region has 15 residues. DNA for the CDR3: TGCGCCAGCAGGGAACCGGGACAGGGGACCTACGAGCAGTACTTC. Protein product: CASREPGQGTYEQYF.

This clone came up a few times. This chain connects TRBV18 to TRBJ1-2; D remains unclear. The germline V gene has CDR1 KGHSH and CDR2 LQKENI. This CDR3 is built from 14 residues. V lost 3 bases, J lost 2 bases, and 10 bases lay in between. CDR3 protein: CASSPGERNYGYTF. In DNA, the CDR3 is TGTGCCAGCTCACCCGGCGAGAGGAACTATGGCTACACCTTC.

This rearrangement joins TRBV6-4 to TRBJ1-5; 9 nucleotides line up with TRBD1. The germline V gene has CDR1 MRHNA and CDR2 SNTAGT. J gave up 5 bases and V 6 bases, and 8 bases lay outside the gene matches. The CDR3 length is 15 residues. In DNA, the CDR3 is TGTGCCAGCAGGTGGACAGGGGACGATGATCAGCCCCAGCATTTT. Translation: CASRWTGDDDQPQHF.